Listed below are T cell receptor beta chains from one sample, sequenced in a study of T cell responses to AZD1222 COVID-19 vaccine. The table came from immunoSEQ multiplex PCR; TCRdb's copy has only in-frame clones and leaves some out. The table has 120,000 to 150,000 clones, 80% to 95% seen once. The sample consisted of peripheral blood, taken on day 0 of MenACWY control vaccination. Receptor source: an adult in good health. CDR3s include the opening cysteine and the closing phenylalanine or tryptophan. The D gene is left open where the match is weak. Only some rows state a clone size, as once, few, many or a class for expanded clones.

clone_size: .
j_call: TRBJ2-5
v_call: TRBV14
d_call: TRBD2
cdr3_aa: CASSQVYTSGGQETQYF
cdr3_nt: TGTGCCAGCAGCCAAGTATATACTAGCGGGGGGCAAGAGACCCAGTACTTC

clone_size: .
j_call: TRBJ1-5
v_call: TRBV7-8
d_call: .
cdr3_aa: CASSLFDAGMGNQPQHF
cdr3_nt: TGTGCCAGCAGCCTCTTTGACGCAGGGATGGGCAATCAGCCCCAGCATTTT

clone_size: .
j_call: TRBJ2-2
v_call: TRBV4-1
d_call: .
cdr3_aa: CASSHEGWNTGELFF
cdr3_nt: TGCGCCAGCAGCCATGAGGGTTGGAACACCGGGGAGCTGTTTTTT

clone_size: .
j_call: TRBJ2-7
v_call: TRBV7-7
d_call: .
cdr3_aa: CASSPGGSYEQYF
cdr3_nt: TGTGCTAGCAGCCCGGGTGGATCCTACGAGCAGTACTTC

clone_size: .
j_call: TRBJ2-2
v_call: TRBV3-1/TRBV3-2
d_call: .
cdr3_aa: CASSQIGAGRTGELFF
cdr3_nt: TGTGCCAGCAGCCAAATCGGGGCGGGGAGGACCGGGGAGCTGTTTTTT

clone_size: .
j_call: TRBJ2-7
v_call: TRBV7-2
d_call: TRBD1
cdr3_aa: CASSLKVISRTGFAYEQYF
cdr3_nt: TGTGCCAGCAGCTTAAAGGTTATTAGTCGGACAGGGTTCGCCTACGAGCAGTACTTC

clone_size: .
j_call: TRBJ2-1
v_call: TRBV20-1
d_call: .
cdr3_aa: CSASILATSSYNEQFF
cdr3_nt: TGCAGTGCTAGTATTCTAGCGACGAGCTCCTACAATGAGCAGTTCTTC

clone_size: .
j_call: TRBJ2-7
v_call: TRBV18
d_call: .
cdr3_aa: CASSPRDGSYEQYF
cdr3_nt: TGTGCCAGCTCACCACGGGACGGATCCTACGAGCAGTACTTC

clone_size: .
j_call: TRBJ1-1
v_call: TRBV20-1
d_call: .
cdr3_aa: CSAPRTYEAFF
cdr3_nt: TGCAGTGCCCCCCGGACCTATGAAGCTTTCTTT

clone_size: .
j_call: TRBJ1-3
v_call: TRBV28
d_call: TRBD1
cdr3_aa: CASSHGQGRRFSGNTIYF
cdr3_nt: TGTGCCAGCAGTCACGGACAGGGGCGTCGATTCTCTGGAAACACCATATATTTT

clone_size: .
j_call: TRBJ1-1
v_call: TRBV5-1
d_call: .
cdr3_aa: CASSSARLSEAFF
cdr3_nt: TGCGCCAGCAGCTCGGCTAGACTATCTGAAGCTTTCTTT

clone_size: .
j_call: TRBJ1-5
v_call: TRBV9
d_call: .
cdr3_aa: CASSISGGQGQPQHF
cdr3_nt: TGTGCCAGCAGCATTAGCGGGGGGCAGGGTCAGCCCCAGCATTTT

clone_size: .
j_call: TRBJ1-1
v_call: TRBV6-5
d_call: TRBD1
cdr3_aa: CASRGTGGFNTEAFF
cdr3_nt: TGTGCCAGCAGAGGCACAGGGGGCTTCAACACTGAAGCTTTCTTT

clone_size: .
j_call: TRBJ2-2
v_call: TRBV19
d_call: .
cdr3_aa: CASIGAAPTGELFF
cdr3_nt: TGTGCCAGTATTGGAGCGGCCCCCACCGGGGAGCTGTTTTTT

clone_size: .
j_call: TRBJ2-3
v_call: TRBV12-3/TRBV12-4
d_call: .
cdr3_aa: CASRTMSRGTQYF
cdr3_nt: TGTGCCAGCAGGACCATGAGCCGGGGTACGCAGTATTTT

clone_size: .
j_call: TRBJ1-3
v_call: TRBV6-5
d_call: .
cdr3_aa: CASRLPSGNTIYF
cdr3_nt: TGTGCCAGCAGGCTCCCATCCGGAAACACCATATATTTT

clone_size: .
j_call: TRBJ1-5
v_call: TRBV11-2
d_call: .
cdr3_aa: CASSPRSNQPQHF
cdr3_nt: TGTGCCAGCAGCCCTCGCAGCAATCAGCCCCAGCATTTT

clone_size: .
j_call: TRBJ2-2
v_call: TRBV4-1
d_call: .
cdr3_aa: CASTHGPGGAGGDTGELFF
cdr3_nt: TGCGCCAGCACCCACGGGCCAGGGGGCGCGGGAGGGGACACCGGGGAGCTGTTTTTT

clone_size: .
j_call: TRBJ1-1
v_call: TRBV28
d_call: .
cdr3_aa: CASSPDRLNTEAFF
cdr3_nt: TGTGCCAGCAGTCCGGACAGACTTAACACTGAAGCTTTCTTT

clone_size: .
j_call: TRBJ1-5
v_call: TRBV2
d_call: .
cdr3_aa: CASRGGGGQPQHF
cdr3_nt: TGTGCCAGCAGGGGGGGAGGCGGTCAGCCCCAGCATTTT

clone_size: .
j_call: TRBJ1-5
v_call: TRBV6-1
d_call: .
cdr3_aa: CASSDAVTEWPQHF
cdr3_nt: TGTGCCAGCAGTGACGCGGTTACTGAGTGGCCCCAGCATTTT

clone_size: .
j_call: TRBJ1-6
v_call: TRBV3-1/TRBV3-2
d_call: .
cdr3_aa: CASSQARDNSPLHF
cdr3_nt: TGTGCCAGCAGCCAAGCGAGGGATAATTCACCCCTCCACTTT

clone_size: .
j_call: TRBJ2-7
v_call: TRBV7-6
d_call: TRBD2
cdr3_aa: CASSLSLPSGSYEQYF
cdr3_nt: TGTGCCAGCAGCTTAAGCCTCCCTAGCGGGTCCTACGAGCAGTACTTC

clone_size: .
j_call: TRBJ1-2
v_call: TRBV5-4
d_call: .
cdr3_aa: CASSLDRDYGYTF
cdr3_nt: TGTGCCAGCAGCTTGGACAGGGACTATGGCTACACCTTC

clone_size: .
j_call: TRBJ1-4
v_call: TRBV11-2
d_call: .
cdr3_aa: CASSLDLGTGEKLFF
cdr3_nt: TGTGCCAGCAGCTTAGATCTGGGAACAGGCGAAAAACTGTTTTTT

clone_size: .
j_call: TRBJ1-5
v_call: TRBV25-1
d_call: .
cdr3_aa: CASSESLGHQPQHF
cdr3_nt: TGTGCCAGCAGTGAATCCCTAGGGCATCAGCCCCAGCATTTT

clone_size: .
j_call: TRBJ1-3
v_call: TRBV18
d_call: .
cdr3_aa: CASSPRNEFVTFSGNTIYF
cdr3_nt: TGTGCCAGCTCACCACGGAACGAGTTCGTGACTTTCTCTGGAAACACCATATATTTT

clone_size: .
j_call: TRBJ1-2
v_call: TRBV20-1
d_call: .
cdr3_aa: CSARAGYGYTF
cdr3_nt: TGCAGTGCTAGGGCAGGTTATGGCTACACCTTC

clone_size: .
j_call: TRBJ2-7
v_call: TRBV4-1
d_call: .
cdr3_aa: CASSLVLGGASYEQYF
cdr3_nt: TGCGCCAGCAGCCTGGTCCTCGGAGGGGCCTCCTACGAGCAGTACTTC

clone_size: .
j_call: TRBJ1-5
v_call: TRBV11-2
d_call: .
cdr3_aa: CASSLSWDGNQPQHF
cdr3_nt: TGTGCCAGCAGCCTCAGCTGGGATGGCAATCAGCCCCAGCATTTT

clone_size: .
j_call: TRBJ1-6
v_call: TRBV11-2
d_call: .
cdr3_aa: CASSLEPGSSYNSPLHF
cdr3_nt: TGTGCCAGCAGCTTAGAACCTGGGAGCTCCTATAATTCACCCCTCCACTTT

clone_size: .
j_call: TRBJ2-7
v_call: TRBV6-5
d_call: TRBD2
cdr3_aa: CASILSPGGYYEQYF
cdr3_nt: TGTGCCAGCATCCTATCGCCGGGAGGCTACTACGAGCAGTACTTC

clone_size: .
j_call: TRBJ2-7
v_call: TRBV15
d_call: TRBD1
cdr3_aa: CATSRDGTGGHEQYF
cdr3_nt: TGTGCCACCAGCAGAGACGGGACAGGGGGCCACGAGCAGTACTTC

clone_size: .
j_call: TRBJ1-1
v_call: TRBV11-2
d_call: .
cdr3_aa: CASSTGRGVNTEAFF
cdr3_nt: TGTGCCAGCAGCACTGGAAGGGGGGTTAACACTGAAGCTTTCTTT

clone_size: .
j_call: TRBJ1-1
v_call: TRBV7-6
d_call: TRBD1
cdr3_aa: CASSPGQGWSGTEAFF
cdr3_nt: TGTGCCAGCAGCCCAGGACAGGGATGGAGCGGCACTGAAGCTTTCTTT

clone_size: few
j_call: TRBJ1-1
v_call: TRBV7-9
d_call: .
cdr3_aa: CASISGVSEAFF
cdr3_nt: TGTGCCAGCATCTCGGGCGTATCTGAAGCTTTCTTT

clone_size: .
j_call: TRBJ1-4
v_call: TRBV6-5
d_call: .
cdr3_aa: CASRPDSLREKLFF
cdr3_nt: TGTGCCAGCAGACCCGACAGCCTGAGGGAAAAACTGTTTTTT

clone_size: .
j_call: TRBJ2-3
v_call: TRBV27
d_call: .
cdr3_aa: CASSLFRTDTQYF
cdr3_nt: TGTGCCAGCAGTTTATTTCGTACAGATACGCAGTATTTT

clone_size: .
j_call: TRBJ2-7
v_call: TRBV13
d_call: .
cdr3_aa: CASNRMGGNEQYF
cdr3_nt: TGTGCCAGCAACCGGATGGGGGGCAACGAGCAGTACTTC

clone_size: .
j_call: TRBJ1-1
v_call: TRBV7-8
d_call: .
cdr3_aa: CASSSRQSNTEAFF
cdr3_nt: TGTGCCAGCAGCTCCCGACAGAGTAACACTGAAGCTTTCTTT

clone_size: .
j_call: TRBJ1-1
v_call: TRBV5-5
d_call: .
cdr3_aa: CASSPGASNTEAFF
cdr3_nt: TGTGCCAGCAGCCCAGGGGCGTCGAACACTGAAGCTTTCTTT

clone_size: .
j_call: TRBJ2-1
v_call: TRBV2
d_call: TRBD2
cdr3_aa: CASSPRLAGGNEQFF
cdr3_nt: TGTGCCAGCAGTCCACGACTAGCGGGAGGGAATGAGCAGTTCTTC

clone_size: few
j_call: TRBJ1-4
v_call: TRBV6-2/TRBV6-3
d_call: .
cdr3_aa: CASSRVSGEKLFF
cdr3_nt: TGTGCCAGCAGTCGGGTATCCGGTGAAAAACTGTTTTTT

clone_size: once
j_call: TRBJ2-3
v_call: TRBV30
d_call: .
cdr3_aa: CAWTRASGTDTQYF
cdr3_nt: TGTGCCTGGACGAGGGCTAGCGGCACAGATACGCAGTATTTT

clone_size: .
j_call: TRBJ2-5
v_call: TRBV28
d_call: TRBD1
cdr3_aa: CASTTGEETQYF
cdr3_nt: TGTGCCAGCACCACAGGGGAAGAGACCCAGTACTTC

clone_size: .
j_call: TRBJ1-4
v_call: TRBV5-1
d_call: .
cdr3_aa: CATSLAANEKLFF
cdr3_nt: TGCGCCACCTCCCTAGCGGCTAATGAAAAACTGTTTTTT

clone_size: .
j_call: TRBJ1-5
v_call: TRBV9
d_call: .
cdr3_aa: CASSVDGRRNQPQHF
cdr3_nt: TGTGCCAGCAGCGTCGATGGACGGCGCAATCAGCCCCAGCATTTT

clone_size: .
j_call: TRBJ2-7
v_call: TRBV19
d_call: .
cdr3_aa: CATAERGFSSYEQYF
cdr3_nt: TGTGCCACCGCTGAGAGGGGCTTTAGCTCCTACGAGCAGTACTTC

clone_size: once
j_call: TRBJ1-4
v_call: TRBV15
d_call: TRBD1
cdr3_aa: CATSRRPGQGNEKLFF
cdr3_nt: TGTGCCACCAGCAGGCGCCCGGGACAGGGAAATGAAAAACTGTTTTTT

clone_size: .
j_call: TRBJ2-1
v_call: TRBV11-2
d_call: TRBD2
cdr3_aa: CATLLAGGPEEQFF
cdr3_nt: TGTGCCACCCTCTTAGCGGGAGGGCCAGAGGAGCAGTTCTTC

clone_size: once
j_call: TRBJ1-1
v_call: TRBV10-3
d_call: TRBD1
cdr3_aa: CAISESTQGVMNTEAFF
cdr3_nt: TGTGCCATCAGTGAGTCAACACAGGGGGTGATGAACACTGAAGCTTTCTTT

clone_size: .
j_call: TRBJ2-1
v_call: TRBV21-1
d_call: .
cdr3_aa: CASSKAPGNEQFF
cdr3_nt: TGTGCCAGCAGCAAAGCCCCCGGGAATGAGCAGTTCTTC

clone_size: .
j_call: TRBJ1-1
v_call: TRBV7-8
d_call: .
cdr3_aa: CASSLGGLTEAFF
cdr3_nt: TGTGCCAGCAGTCTTGGGGGCTTGACTGAAGCTTTCTTT

clone_size: .
j_call: TRBJ1-1
v_call: TRBV28
d_call: TRBD1
cdr3_aa: CASSFWDRRNTEAFF
cdr3_nt: TGTGCCAGCAGTTTTTGGGACAGAAGGAACACTGAAGCTTTCTTT

clone_size: .
j_call: TRBJ2-2
v_call: TRBV7-8
d_call: TRBD2
cdr3_aa: CASSSRTSANTGELFF
cdr3_nt: TGTGCCAGCAGCTCCCGGACTAGCGCGAACACCGGGGAGCTGTTTTTT

clone_size: .
j_call: TRBJ2-4
v_call: TRBV19
d_call: TRBD2
cdr3_aa: CASSIGLVLAKNIQYF
cdr3_nt: TGTGCCAGTAGTATTGGACTAGTTCTAGCCAAAAACATTCAGTACTTC